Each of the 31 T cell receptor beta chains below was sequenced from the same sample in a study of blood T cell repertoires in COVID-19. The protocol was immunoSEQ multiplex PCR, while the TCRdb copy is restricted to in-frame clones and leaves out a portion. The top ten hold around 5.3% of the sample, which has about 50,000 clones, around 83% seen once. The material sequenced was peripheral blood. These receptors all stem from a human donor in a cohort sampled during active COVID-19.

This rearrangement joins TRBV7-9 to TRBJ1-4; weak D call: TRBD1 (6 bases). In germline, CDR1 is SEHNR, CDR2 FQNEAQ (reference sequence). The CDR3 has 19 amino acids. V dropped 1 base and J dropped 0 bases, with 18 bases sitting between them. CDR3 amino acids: CASSLGRKDRHSTNEKLFF. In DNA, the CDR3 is TGTGCCAGCAGCTTAGGCCGGAAAGACAGGCACTCAACTAATGAAAAACTGTTTTTT.

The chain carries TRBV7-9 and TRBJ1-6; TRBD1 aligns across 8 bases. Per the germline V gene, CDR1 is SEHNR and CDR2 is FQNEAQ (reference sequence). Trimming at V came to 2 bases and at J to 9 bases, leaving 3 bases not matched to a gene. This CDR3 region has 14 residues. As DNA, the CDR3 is TGTGCCAGCAGCTTACAGGGGGCTCCTTCACCCCTCCACTTT. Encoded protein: CASSLQGAPSPLHF.

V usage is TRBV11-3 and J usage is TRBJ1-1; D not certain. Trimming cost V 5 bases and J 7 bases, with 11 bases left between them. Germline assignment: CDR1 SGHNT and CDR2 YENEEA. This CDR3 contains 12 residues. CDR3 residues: CASSLTAGEAFF. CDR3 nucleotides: TGTGCCAGCAGCCTAACGGCGGGTGAAGCTTTCTTT.

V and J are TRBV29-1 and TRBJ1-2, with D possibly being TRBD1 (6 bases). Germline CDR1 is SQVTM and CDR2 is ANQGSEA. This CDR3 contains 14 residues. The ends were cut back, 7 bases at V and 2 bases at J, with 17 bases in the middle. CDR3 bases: TGCAGCGACCGGGGCAGGGGCCCAAACTATGGCTACACCTTC. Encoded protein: CSDRGRGPNYGYTF.

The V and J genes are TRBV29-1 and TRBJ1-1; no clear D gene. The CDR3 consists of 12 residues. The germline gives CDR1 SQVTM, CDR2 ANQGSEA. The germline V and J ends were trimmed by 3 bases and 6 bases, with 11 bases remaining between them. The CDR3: CSVDALGAEAFF. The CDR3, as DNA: TGCAGCGTTGATGCCCTGGGAGCTGAAGCTTTCTTT. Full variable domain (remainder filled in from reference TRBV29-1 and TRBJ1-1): SAVISQKPSRDICQRGTSLTIQCQVDSQVTMMFWYRQQPGQSLTLIATANQGSEATYESGFVIDKFPISRPNLTFSTLTVSNMSPEDSSIYLCSVDALGAEAFFGQGTRLTVV.

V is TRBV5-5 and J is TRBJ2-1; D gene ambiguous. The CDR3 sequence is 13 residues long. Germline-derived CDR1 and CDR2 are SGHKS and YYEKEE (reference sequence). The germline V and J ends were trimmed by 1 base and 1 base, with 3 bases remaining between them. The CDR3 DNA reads TGTGCCAGCAGCTTGTATTCCTACAATGAGCAGTTCTTC. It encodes CASSLYSYNEQFF.

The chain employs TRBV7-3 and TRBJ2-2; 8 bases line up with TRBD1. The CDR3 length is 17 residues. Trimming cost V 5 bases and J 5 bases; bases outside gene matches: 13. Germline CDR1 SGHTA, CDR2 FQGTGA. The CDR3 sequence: CASSQQPVQGGTGELFF. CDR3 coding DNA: TGTGCCAGCAGCCAGCAACCGGTACAGGGGGGTACCGGGGAGCTGTTTTTT.

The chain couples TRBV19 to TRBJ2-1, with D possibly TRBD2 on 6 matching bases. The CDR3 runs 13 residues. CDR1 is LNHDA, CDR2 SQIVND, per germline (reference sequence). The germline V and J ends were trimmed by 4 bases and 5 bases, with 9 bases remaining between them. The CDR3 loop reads CASSTTSNNEQFF. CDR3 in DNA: TGTGCCAGTAGTACTACTAGCAACAATGAGCAGTTCTTC.

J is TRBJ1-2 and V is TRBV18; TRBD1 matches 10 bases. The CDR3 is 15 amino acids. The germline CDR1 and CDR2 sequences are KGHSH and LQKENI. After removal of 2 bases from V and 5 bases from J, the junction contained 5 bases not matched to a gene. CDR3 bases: TGTGCCAGCTCACCAGCCGGGACAGGGGTTTATGGCTACACCTTC. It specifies CASSPAGTGVYGYTF.

The CDR3 DNA is TGTGCCAGTAGGGGGACTAGCGGGGGAGATGAGCAGTTCTTC. Translated: CASRGTSGGDEQFF. The chain recombines TRBV19 with TRBJ2-1; 14 bases match TRBD2. Germline V lookup: CDR1 LNHDA, CDR2 SQIVND (reference sequence). V shed 6 bases and J 8 bases; nucleotides not matched to a gene: 3. The CDR3 runs to 14 residues.

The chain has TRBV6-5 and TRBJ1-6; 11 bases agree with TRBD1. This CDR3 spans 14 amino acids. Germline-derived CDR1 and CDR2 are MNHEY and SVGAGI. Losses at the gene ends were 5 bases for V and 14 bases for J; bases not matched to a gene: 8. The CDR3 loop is CASSRGQGAWALHF. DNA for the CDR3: TGTGCCAGCAGTCGTGGACAGGGGGCATGGGCCCTCCACTTT.

CDR3 sequence (DNA): TGTGCCAGCAGCCCCCCAGGGGCTAGCGGGCGGGATACGCAGTATTTT. Protein sequence: CASSPPGASGRDTQYF. The chain employs TRBV2 and TRBJ2-3; the match to TRBD2 covers 8 bases. This CDR3 contains 16 residues. Losses at the gene ends were 6 bases for V and 6 bases for J; bases not matched to a gene: 14. CDR1 is SNHLY, CDR2 FYNNEI, per germline.

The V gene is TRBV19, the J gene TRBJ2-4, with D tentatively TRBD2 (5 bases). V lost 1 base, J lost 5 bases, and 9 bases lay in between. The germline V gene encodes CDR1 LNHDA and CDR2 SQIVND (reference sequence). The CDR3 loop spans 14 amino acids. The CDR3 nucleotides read TGTGCCAGTAGTATAGGAGGGAAGCAAAACATTCAGTACTTC. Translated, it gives CASSIGGKQNIQYF.

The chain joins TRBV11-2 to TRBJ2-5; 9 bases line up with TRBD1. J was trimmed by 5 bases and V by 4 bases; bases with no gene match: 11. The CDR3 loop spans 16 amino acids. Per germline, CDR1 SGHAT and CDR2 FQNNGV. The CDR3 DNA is TGTGCCAGCAGCTCCCGGGACAGGGAACTAGGGGAGACCCAGTACTTC. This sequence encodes CASSSRDRELGETQYF.

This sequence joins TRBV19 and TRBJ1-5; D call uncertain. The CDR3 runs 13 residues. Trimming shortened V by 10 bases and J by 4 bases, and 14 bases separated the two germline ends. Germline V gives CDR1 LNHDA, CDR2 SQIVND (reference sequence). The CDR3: CATSMGQNQPQHF. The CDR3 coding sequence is TGTGCCACTTCTATGGGCCAGAATCAGCCCCAGCATTTT.

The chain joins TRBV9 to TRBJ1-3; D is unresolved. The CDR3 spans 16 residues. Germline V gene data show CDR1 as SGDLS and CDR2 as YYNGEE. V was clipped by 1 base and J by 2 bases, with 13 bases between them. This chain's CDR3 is CASSVYGGVTGNTIYF. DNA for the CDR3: TGTGCCAGCAGCGTATACGGCGGGGTAACTGGAAACACCATATATTTT.

This chain's CDR3 is CASSPVPGYEQYF. The CDR3 DNA reads TGTGCCAGCAGCCCAGTTCCAGGCTACGAGCAGTACTTC. V gene TRBV9 combines with J gene TRBJ2-7, with D unresolved. V dropped 4 bases and J dropped 3 bases, with 11 bases sitting between them. This CDR3 is built from 13 residues. CDR1 and CDR2 from the germline V gene are SGDLS and YYNGEE.

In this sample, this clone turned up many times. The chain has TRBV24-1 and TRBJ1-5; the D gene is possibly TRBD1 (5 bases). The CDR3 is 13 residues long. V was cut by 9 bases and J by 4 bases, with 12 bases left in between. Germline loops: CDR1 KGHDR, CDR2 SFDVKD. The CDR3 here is CATGAGTNQPQHF. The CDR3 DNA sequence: TGTGCCACCGGGGCAGGTACAAATCAGCCCCAGCATTTT.

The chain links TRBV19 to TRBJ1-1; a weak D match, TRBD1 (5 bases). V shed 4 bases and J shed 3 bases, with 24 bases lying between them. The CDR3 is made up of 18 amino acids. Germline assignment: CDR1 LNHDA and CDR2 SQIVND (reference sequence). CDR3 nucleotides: TGTGCCAGTAGTACGCTACACCGACGGGGGTGGATGGACACTGAAGCTTTCTTT. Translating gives CASSTLHRRGWMDTEAFF. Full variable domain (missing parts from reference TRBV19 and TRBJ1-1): DGGITQSPKYLFRKEGQNVTLSCEQNLNHDAMYWYRQDPGQGLRLIYYSQIVNDFQKGDIAEGYSVSREKKESFPLTVTSAQKNPTAFYLCASSTLHRRGWMDTEAFFGQGTRLTVV.

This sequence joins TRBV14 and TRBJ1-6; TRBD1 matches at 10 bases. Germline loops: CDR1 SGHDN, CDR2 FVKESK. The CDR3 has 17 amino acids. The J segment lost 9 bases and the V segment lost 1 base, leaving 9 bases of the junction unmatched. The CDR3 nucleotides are TGTGCCAGCAGCCAAGCGAGCGGGACAGGGGTTCGTTCACCCCTCCACTTT. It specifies CASSQASGTGVRSPLHF.

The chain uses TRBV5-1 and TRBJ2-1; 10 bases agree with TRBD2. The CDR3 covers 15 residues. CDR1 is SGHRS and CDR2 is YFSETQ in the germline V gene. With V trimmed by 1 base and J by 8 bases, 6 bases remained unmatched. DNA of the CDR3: TGCGCCAGCAGCTTGAAAGTAGCGGGGGGAGATGAGCAGTTCTTC. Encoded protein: CASSLKVAGGDEQFF.

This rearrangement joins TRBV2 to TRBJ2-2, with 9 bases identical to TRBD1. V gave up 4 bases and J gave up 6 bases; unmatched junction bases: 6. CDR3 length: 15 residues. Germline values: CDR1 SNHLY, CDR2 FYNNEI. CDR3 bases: TGTGCCAGCAGTGTTACAGGGGGCTGGGCCGGGGAGCTGTTTTTT. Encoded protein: CASSVTGGWAGELFF.

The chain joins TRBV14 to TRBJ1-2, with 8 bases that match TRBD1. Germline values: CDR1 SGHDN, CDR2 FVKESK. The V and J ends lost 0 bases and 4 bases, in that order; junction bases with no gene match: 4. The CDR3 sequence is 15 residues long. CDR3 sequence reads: CASSQDRGRGYGYTF. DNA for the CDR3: TGTGCCAGCAGCCAAGACAGGGGGCGAGGCTATGGCTACACCTTC.

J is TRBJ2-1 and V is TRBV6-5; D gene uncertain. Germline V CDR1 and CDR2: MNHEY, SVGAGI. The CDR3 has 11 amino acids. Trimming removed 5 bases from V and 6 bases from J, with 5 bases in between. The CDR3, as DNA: TGTGCCAGCAGTAGCTTCAATGAGCAGTTCTTC. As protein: CASSSFNEQFF.

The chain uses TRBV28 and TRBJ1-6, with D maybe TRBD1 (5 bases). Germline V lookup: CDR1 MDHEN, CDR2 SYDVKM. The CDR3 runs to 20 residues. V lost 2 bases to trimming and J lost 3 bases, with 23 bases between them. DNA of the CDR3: TGTGCCAGCAGTTTAGAAAAGCCGGTCGAGACAGACTTCTATAATTCACCCCTCCACTTT. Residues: CASSLEKPVETDFYNSPLHF.

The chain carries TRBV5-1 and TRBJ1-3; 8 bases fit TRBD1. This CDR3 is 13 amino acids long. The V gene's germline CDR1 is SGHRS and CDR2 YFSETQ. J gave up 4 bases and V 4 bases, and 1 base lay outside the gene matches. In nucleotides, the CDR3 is TGCGCCAGCAGCAGGACAGGGGGAAACACCATATATTTT. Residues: CASSRTGGNTIYF.

The CDR3 bases are TGTGCCAGTAGGTTCAGGGGGACTGAAGCTTTCTTT. It specifies CASRFRGTEAFF. The gene calls are TRBV19 and TRBJ1-1; 7 nucleotides agree with TRBD1. With 6 bases clipped from V and 5 bases from J, the junction kept 3 bases outside the gene matches. The germline CDR1 and CDR2 sequences are LNHDA and SQIVND (reference sequence). This CDR3 comprises 12 residues. Together with reference TRBV19 and TRBJ1-1, the CDR3 gives the full variable domain: DGGITQSPKYLFRKEGQNVTLSCEQNLNHDAMYWYRQDPGQGLRLIYYSQIVNDFQKGDIAEGYSVSREKKESFPLTVTSAQKNPTAFYLCASRFRGTEAFFGQGTRLTVV.

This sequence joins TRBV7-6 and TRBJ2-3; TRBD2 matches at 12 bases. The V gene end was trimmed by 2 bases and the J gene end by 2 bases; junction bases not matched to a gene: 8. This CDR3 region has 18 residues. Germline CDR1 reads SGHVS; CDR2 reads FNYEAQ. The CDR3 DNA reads TGTGCCAGCAGCTTACCCCGGACTAGCGGGGAGTCCACAGATACGCAGTATTTT. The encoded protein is CASSLPRTSGESTDTQYF.

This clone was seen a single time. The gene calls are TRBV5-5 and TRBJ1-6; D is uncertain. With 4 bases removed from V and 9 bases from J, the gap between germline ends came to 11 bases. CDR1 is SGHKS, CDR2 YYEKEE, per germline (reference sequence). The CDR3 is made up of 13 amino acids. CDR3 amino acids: CASSPIRGSPLHF. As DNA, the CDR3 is TGTGCCAGCAGCCCGATACGAGGTTCACCCCTCCACTTT.

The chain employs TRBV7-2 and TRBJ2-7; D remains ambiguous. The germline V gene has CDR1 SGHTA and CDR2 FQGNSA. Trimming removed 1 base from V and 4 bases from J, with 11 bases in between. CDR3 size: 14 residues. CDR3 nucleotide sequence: TGTGCCAGCAGCTTAGGTTCGAGTGCGTACGAGCAGTACTTC. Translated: CASSLGSSAYEQYF.

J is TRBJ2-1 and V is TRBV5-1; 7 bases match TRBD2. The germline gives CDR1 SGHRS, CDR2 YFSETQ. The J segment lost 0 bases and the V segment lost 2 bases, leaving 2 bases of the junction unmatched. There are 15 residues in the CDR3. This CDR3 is CASSLAGSSYNEQFF. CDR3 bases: TGCGCCAGCAGCTTAGCGGGGAGCTCCTACAATGAGCAGTTCTTC.